This T cell receptor (beta chain) was retrieved from a study of blood T cell repertoires in COVID-19. About the study: The analysed material was cDNA or gDNA that came from T cells, B-cell-depleted T cells, or PBMCs.

The assay was immunoSEQ multiplex PCR, and TCRdb's table has in-frame clones only and misses some. The profile shows 80,000 to 100,000 clones, around 67% of them singletons. This TCR was sampled from a man aged 70 or older with COVID-19, enrolled during active disease. The source material was peripheral blood.

CDR3 in amino acids: CASSDAKPSYNEQFF. In nucleotides, the CDR3 is TGTGCCAGCAGTGACGCGAAGCCCTCCTACAATGAGCAGTTCTTC. The V and J genes are TRBV2 and TRBJ2-1; no firm D call. The germline CDR1 and CDR2 sequences are SNHLY and FYNNEI. V lost 3 bases and J lost 0, with 9 bases in between. This CDR3 has 15 amino acids.